The 32 T cell receptor beta chains reported below all come from one sample, sequenced in a study of blood T cells in healthy people across ages. Using a J-beta primer mix together with a sample-barcoded 5' primer, a second PCR was run for about 6 to 12 cycles. MiXCR, applied by TCRdb to the 5' RACE reads, yields one record per CDR3 protein. This table holds 850,000 to 1,100,000 distinct CDR3 sequences, less than 45% found once. The sequenced sample was blood. Receptors originate from a man younger than 35 in good health.

This clonotype was seen a single time. The chain recombines TRBV2 with TRBJ2-2; tentatively, D is TRBD1 (6 bases). Trimming took 6 bases from V and 1 from J, leaving 18 bases between them. The CDR3 is 17 amino acids. Germline V gene sequence: CDR1 SNHLY, CDR2 FYNNEI. The CDR3 sequence: CASRDRTPYVNTGELFF. CDR3 bases: TGTGCCAGCAGAGACAGGACTCCCTACGTGAACACCGGGGAGCTGTTTTTT.

V gene TRBV4-3 combines with J gene TRBJ2-1; unclear D gene. CDR1 is LGHNA, CDR2 YSLEER, per germline. The V end lost 0 bases, the J end lost 8 bases, and 8 bases lay between the germline ends. The CDR3 totals 13 residues. The CDR3 DNA reads TGCGCCAGCAGCCAAGAATATTCCGATGAGCAGTTCTTC. Its protein product is CASSQEYSDEQFF.

This clonotype was counted between two and nine times. This sequence joins TRBV20-1 and TRBJ2-1; D might be TRBD2 (5 bases). V was shortened by 6 bases and J by 8 bases, with 14 bases between the two germline ends. This CDR3 is built from 12 residues. Germline V CDR1 and CDR2: DFQATT, SNEGSKA (reference sequence). The CDR3 nucleotides are TGCAGTGCACAGAGGGCGGCGGATGAGCAGTTCTTC. This gives the protein CSAQRAADEQFF.

This clonotype was observed a few times. The V gene is TRBV12-3 or TRBV12-4, the J gene TRBJ2-3, with 10 nucleotides matching TRBD2. The CDR3 is 17 residues long. The V segment lost 6 bases and the J segment 1 base; nucleotides outside the gene matches: 10. The CDR3 bases are TGTGCCAGCAGACTTAGCGGGGGGCACAGGGGCACAGATACGCAGTATTTT. It translates to CASRLSGGHRGTDTQYF.

This sequence joins TRBV19 and TRBJ1-1, with a possible D match to TRBD1 (6 bases). Between the trimmed V and J ends, which lost 4 bases and 1 base, there was a span of 19 bases. Germline CDR1 is LNHDA and CDR2 is SQIVND (reference sequence). This CDR3 spans 17 amino acids. In DNA form, the CDR3 reads TGTGCCAGTAGTACATGGCAGGGGATCTTCGAGAACACTGAAGCTTTCTTT. The encoded protein is CASSTWQGIFENTEAFF. The full variable domain, completed using reference TRBV19 and TRBJ1-1, is DGGITQSPKYLFRKEGQNVTLSCEQNLNHDAMYWYRQDPGQGLRLIYYSQIVNDFQKGDIAEGYSVSREKKESFPLTVTSAQKNPTAFYLCASSTWQGIFENTEAFFGQGTRLTVV.

This clonotype was seen at least ten times. A read error may be the cause here, since a much bigger clone is one base away. The rearrangement uses TRBV4-2 and TRBJ2-5; 10 bases fit TRBD2. The J segment lost 4 bases and the V segment lost 0 bases, leaving 2 bases of the junction unmatched. Germline CDR1 is LGHNA and CDR2 is YNFKEQ. CDR3 length: 15 amino acids. The CDR3 sequence is CASSQERLAGETQYF. CDR3 DNA: TGTGCCAGCAGCCAAGAGCGACTAGCGGGAGAGACCCAGTACTTC.

This clonotype has a handful of counts. The chain combines TRBV7-9 with TRBJ2-5, with D tentatively TRBD1 or TRBD2 (6 bases each). Germline CDR1 reads SEHNR; CDR2 reads FQNEAQ (reference sequence). This CDR3 has 15 amino acids. With 3 bases removed from V and 1 base from J, the gap between germline ends came to 12 bases. CDR3 coding DNA: TGTGCCAGCAGCTTCCCTGGGGGGCTCCAAGAGACCCAGTACTTC. Amino acids: CASSFPGGLQETQYF.

The rearrangement uses TRBV4-1 and TRBJ1-6, with 9 bases aligning to TRBD1. The germline V gene has CDR1 MGHRA and CDR2 YSYEKL. V shed 0 bases and J 8 bases; nucleotides not matched to a gene: 20. This CDR3 contains 21 residues. The CDR3: CASSQDWRTGVYNTADSPLHF. The CDR3 DNA is TGCGCCAGCAGCCAAGATTGGAGGACAGGGGTCTATAATACGGCCGATTCACCCCTCCACTTT.

V and J are TRBV5-6 and TRBJ1-1; D perhaps matches TRBD1 (5 bases). CDR1 and CDR2 from the germline V gene are SGHDT and YYEEEE. The CDR3 runs to 13 residues. V was cut by 4 bases and J by 5 bases, with 12 bases left in between. CDR3 sequence reads: CASSPQGWTEAFF. The CDR3 bases are TGTGCCAGCAGCCCCCAGGGTTGGACTGAAGCTTTCTTT.

A remark on this clonotype: A read error may explain this, as a much larger clone is one base away. V is TRBV15 and J is TRBJ1-2; D possibly corresponds to TRBD1 (6 bases). The CDR3 extends over 15 amino acids. CDR1 LNHNV and CDR2 YYDKDF come from the germline V gene (reference sequence). Trimming shortened V by 0 bases and J by 7 bases, and 15 bases separated the two germline ends. In nucleotides, the CDR3 is TGTGCCACCAGCAGAGAAACAACAGAAGGGGGTGGCTACACCTTC. Translation gives CATSRETTEGGGYTF.

V is TRBV20-1 and J is TRBJ1-1, with D possibly matching TRBD1 (5 bases). CDR3 size: 13 residues. Germline assignment: CDR1 DFQATT and CDR2 SNEGSKA (reference sequence). Trimming took 6 bases from V and 3 from J, leaving 14 bases between them. The CDR3 loop reads CSARHGGDTEAFF. CDR3 bases: TGCAGTGCACGACACGGGGGGGACACTGAAGCTTTCTTT.

As regards this clonotype: This clone may be a read error of a much larger clone one base away. The chain combines TRBV29-1 with TRBJ2-5, with 8 nucleotides matching TRBD1. The trim removed 7 bases at V and 11 bases at J, leaving 12 bases unmatched. This CDR3 contains 12 residues. Germline CDR1 and CDR2: SQVTM and ANQGSEA. For the CDR3, the DNA is TGCAGCGCAGGGACAGGAAACAATGAGCAGTACTTC. Encoded protein: CSAGTGNNEQYF.

The gene calls are TRBV27 and TRBJ2-1, with TRBD2 matching over 7 bases. The CDR3 is 15 amino acids. J gave up 13 bases and V 5 bases, and 17 bases lay outside the gene matches. Germline V gene sequence: CDR1 MNHEY, CDR2 SMNVEV (reference sequence). The CDR3 DNA follows: TGTGCCAGCAGTCCGCCCTATCGGGGAGGGGAGACCCAGTTCTTC. This translates into CASSPPYRGGETQFF.

The rearrangement links TRBV11-2 to TRBJ2-6, with D tentatively TRBD2 (5 bases). In germline, CDR1 is SGHAT, CDR2 FQNNGV. The CDR3 is 16 amino acids. V gave up 0 bases and J gave up 3 bases, with 9 bases separating them. The CDR3 reads CASSLDPGIGANVLTF. The DNA of the CDR3 is TGTGCCAGCAGCTTAGATCCGGGGATTGGGGCCAACGTCCTGACTTTC.

This clonotype occurred a few times. V gene TRBV27 combines with J gene TRBJ1-6; D may be TRBD1 (6 bases). This CDR3 has 18 residues. The germline gives CDR1 MNHEY, CDR2 SMNVEV (reference sequence). V was pared by 5 bases and J by 2 bases, with 19 bases between. The CDR3 region has the DNA TGTGCCAGCAGTAGGGGGGTAAACGACCACACCTATAATTCACCCCTCCACTTT. It translates to CASSRGVNDHTYNSPLHF.

This chain uses TRBV6-2 or TRBV6-3 with TRBJ1-1, with a tentative D call TRBD1 (6 bases). Germline V gene sequence: CDR1 MNHEY, CDR2 SVGEGT. Deletions cut 6 bases from V and 1 base from J, with 21 bases between. This CDR3 region has 17 residues. The chain's CDR3 is CASRLPSGTRKNTEAFF. The CDR3 DNA is TGTGCCAGCAGACTACCCTCTGGGACAAGAAAGAACACTGAAGCTTTCTTT.

This clonotype was recorded many times. The rearrangement links TRBV4-1 to TRBJ1-4; weak D call: TRBD1 (5 bases). Germline loops: CDR1 MGHRA, CDR2 YSYEKL. The CDR3 has 16 amino acids. V was pared by 0 bases and J by 10 bases, with 18 bases between. The CDR3 here is CASSQDKGAGIGKLFF. The DNA of the CDR3 is TGCGCCAGCAGCCAAGATAAGGGAGCAGGGATCGGAAAACTGTTTTTT.

V is TRBV18 and J is TRBJ2-1, with 8 bases lining up with TRBD1. The germline gives CDR1 KGHSH, CDR2 LQKENI. V lost 5 bases to trimming and J lost 2 bases; unmatched junction nucleotides: 11. The length of the CDR3 is 17 residues. The CDR3 region is CASSSRSRQGTYNEQFF. CDR3 bases: TGTGCCAGCTCATCCCGCAGCAGACAGGGGACCTACAATGAGCAGTTCTTC. Using reference TRBV18 and TRBJ2-1 for the parts outside the CDR3, the full variable domain is NAGVMQNPRHLVRRRGQEARLRCSPMKGHSHVYWYRQLPEEGLKFMVYLQKENIIDESGMPKERFSAEFPKEGPSILRIQQVVRGDSAAYFCASSSRSRQGTYNEQFFGPGTRLTVL.

The chain has TRBV7-2 and TRBJ2-3, with 8 bases aligning to TRBD1. The CDR3 is made up of 13 amino acids. The junction had 3 bases not matched to a gene; V was cut back by 6 bases and J by 4 bases. Germline lookup yields CDR1 SGHTA and CDR2 FQGNSA. The CDR3 loop is CASRDRVADTQYF. The CDR3 DNA sequence: TGTGCCAGCAGGGACAGGGTGGCAGATACGCAGTATTTT.

The chain uses TRBV27 and TRBJ1-6; the match to TRBD1 covers 10 bases. The ends lost 6 bases at V and 13 bases at J; junction bases unmatched: 12. This CDR3 is built from 15 residues. The germline CDR1 and CDR2 sequences are MNHEY and SMNVEV (reference sequence). CDR3 sequence (DNA): TGTGCCAGCAGCTCAATACGACAGGGGGCATCGCCCCTCCACTTT. This gives the protein CASSSIRQGASPLHF.

The chain is built from TRBV28 and TRBJ2-1; unclear D gene. The CDR3 contains 13 residues. CDR1 and CDR2 (germline): MDHEN, SYDVKM. Trimming removed 10 bases at V and 13 bases at J, with 23 bases between. The CDR3 DNA sequence: TGTGCCATAGAGAGAGGTGTCCAACAGACCCAGTTCTTC. Its protein is CAIERGVQQTQFF.

There are a few counts of this clonotype. A clone one base away is much larger, so this may be a read error. This chain links TRBV2 with TRBJ2-3, with a weak D call TRBD1 (5 bases). Trimming stripped 3 bases from V and 6 bases from J, with 10 bases between. The germline gives CDR1 SNHLY, CDR2 FYNNEI. The CDR3 runs 13 residues. CDR3 amino acids: CASSDGAGDTQYF. CDR3 DNA sequence: TGTGCCAGCAGTGATGGGGCCGGGGATACGCAGTATTTT.

This chain joins TRBV4-2 and TRBJ1-1, with D unclear. The CDR3 is 13 amino acids. With 4 bases removed from V and 8 bases from J, the gap between germline ends came to 14 bases. The germline V gene encodes CDR1 LGHNA and CDR2 YNFKEQ. CDR3 in DNA: TGTGCCAGCAGCCCAAGAGCGGGGTTGGAAGCTTTCTTT. Translation: CASSPRAGLEAFF.

The chain employs TRBV12-3 or TRBV12-4 and TRBJ2-7; D possibly corresponds to TRBD1 (5 bases). The CDR3 spans 14 residues. Trimming cost V 4 bases and J 0 bases, with 10 bases left between them. The CDR3 sequence: CASSSHRSSYEQYF. The CDR3 DNA is TGTGCCAGCAGTTCGCACAGGTCCTCCTACGAGCAGTACTTC.

This clonotype was detected a few times. The V and J genes are TRBV7-9 and TRBJ2-5; maybe TRBD2 (6 bases). The germline gives CDR1 SEHNR, CDR2 FQNEAQ (reference sequence). This CDR3 has 15 residues. Deletions cut 5 bases from V and 0 bases from J, with 13 bases between. The CDR3 loop is CASSHFGDYQETQYF. The CDR3 bases are TGTGCCAGCAGCCATTTTGGGGACTACCAAGAGACCCAGTACTTC. Drawing the rest from reference TRBV7-9 and TRBJ2-5, the complete variable domain is DTGVSQNPRHKITKRGQNVTFRCDPISEHNRLYWYRQTLGQGPEFLTYFQNEAQLEKSRLLSDRFSAERPKGSFSTLEIQRTEQGDSAMYLCASSHFGDYQETQYFGPGTRLLVL.

V gene TRBV4-3 combines with J gene TRBJ1-1, with D tentatively TRBD1 (6 bases). V was pared by 0 bases and J by 4 bases, with 12 bases between. Per the germline V gene, CDR1 is LGHNA and CDR2 is YSLEER. There are 15 residues in the CDR3. CDR3 protein: CASSQDNRVGTEAFF. The CDR3 bases are TGCGCCAGCAGCCAAGATAACAGGGTGGGCACTGAAGCTTTCTTT.

This clonotype was counted a few times. The chain has TRBV12-3 or TRBV12-4 and TRBJ1-1, with a tentative D call TRBD1 (6 bases). This CDR3 has 13 residues. With 6 bases removed from V and 3 bases from J, the gap between germline ends came to 11 bases. The CDR3 region is CASRGTGHTEAFF. CDR3 DNA: TGTGCCAGCAGGGGCACAGGGCACACTGAAGCTTTCTTT.

This clonotype turned up a few times. DNA of the CDR3: TGTGCCAGTGAAGAGGGGTTTGGCAATCAGCCCCAGCATTTT. Translated: CASEEGFGNQPQHF. The chain recombines TRBV6-1 with TRBJ1-5; a weak D match, TRBD1 (5 bases). This CDR3 is built from 14 residues. Deletions cut 9 bases from V and 2 bases from J, with 14 bases between. In germline, CDR1 is MNHNS, CDR2 SASEGT.

The J gene is TRBJ2-7, the V gene TRBV29-1; D gene uncertain. Germline CDR1 is SQVTM and CDR2 is ANQGSEA. V was clipped by 4 bases and J by 2 bases, with 9 bases between them. This CDR3 comprises 12 residues. This chain's CDR3 is CSVVTAAYEQYF. The CDR3 DNA reads as TGCAGCGTTGTGACGGCAGCCTACGAGCAGTACTTC.

This sequence joins TRBV5-5 and TRBJ2-1; TRBD2 is a possible D gene (5 bases). Trimming left V 3 bases short and J 9 bases short, with 16 bases between. This CDR3 has 14 residues. Germline lookup yields CDR1 SGHKS and CDR2 YYEKEE (reference sequence). CDR3 bases: TGTGCCAGCAGCTCTGCGACGGGGTTCGTTGAGCAGTTCTTC. Amino acids: CASSSATGFVEQFF.

This clonotype appeared a few times. V gene TRBV29-1 combines with J gene TRBJ2-1; D remains ambiguous. Trimming took 3 bases from V and 0 from J, leaving 12 bases between them. CDR3 size: 15 residues. CDR1 and CDR2 (germline): SQVTM, ANQGSEA. CDR3 protein: CSVDFSLSSYNEQFF. CDR3 nucleotide sequence: TGCAGCGTTGACTTCTCCCTGAGCTCCTACAATGAGCAGTTCTTC.

Here the CDR3 reads CASSSTHSYEQYF. CDR3 DNA: TGTGCCAGCAGCTCGACACATTCCTACGAGCAGTACTTC. V gene TRBV7-9 combines with J gene TRBJ2-7, with D unclear. Germline V lookup: CDR1 SEHNR, CDR2 FQNEAQ (reference sequence). CDR3 length: 13 residues. V lost 4 bases and J lost 1, with 8 bases in between.